Below, 9 T cell receptor beta chains from the same sample are listed, as sequenced in a study of OX40 agonist ivuxolimab in advanced cancers. The protocol was immunoSEQ multiplex PCR, while the TCRdb copy is restricted to in-frame clones and leaves out a portion. Of over 80,000 clones in the sample, 70% to 85% were seen once. The material sequenced was CD4+ or CD8+ T cells sorted from blood, taken in a trial of the OX40 agonist ivuxolimab. Every receptor here comes from an adult with an advanced solid tumor such as melanoma, head and neck, liver or kidney cancer.

The chain recombines TRBV4-1 with TRBJ2-2; TRBD2 matches 12 bases. The CDR3 extends over 17 amino acids. V shed 4 bases and J 2 bases; nucleotides not matched to a gene: 5. Per germline, CDR1 MGHRA and CDR2 YSYEKL. The CDR3 sequence is CASSPPSGRANTGELFF. CDR3 DNA sequence: TGCGCCAGCAGCCCCCCTAGCGGGAGGGCTAACACCGGGGAGCTGTTTTTT.

This chain links TRBV6-6 with TRBJ2-1, with 7 bases aligning to TRBD1. The CDR3 has 15 residues. Losses at the gene ends were 11 bases for V and 0 bases for J; bases not matched to a gene: 10. The germline CDR1 and CDR2 sequences are MNHNY and SVGAGI (reference sequence). DNA of the CDR3: TGTGCCGTGGGCTTAGGGGGCCTCTCCTACAATGAGCAGTTCTTC. Translating it yields CAVGLGGLSYNEQFF.

This chain connects TRBV7-3 to TRBJ2-1; 7 bases are shared with TRBD1. The CDR3 has 16 residues. V lost 4 bases to trimming and J lost 4 bases; unmatched junction nucleotides: 10. The germline CDR1 and CDR2 sequences are SGHTA and FQGTGA. The CDR3 loop reads CASSYINRGTYNEQFF. DNA of the CDR3: TGTGCCAGCAGCTATATCAACAGGGGTACATACAATGAGCAGTTCTTC.

The chain is built from TRBV27 and TRBJ2-7, with D perhaps TRBD2 (6 bases). Germline V CDR1 and CDR2: MNHEY, SMNVEV (reference sequence). The CDR3 is 13 amino acids. Trimming removed 2 bases at V and 2 bases at J, with 7 bases between. The CDR3 spells CASSLAGPYEQYF. CDR3 nucleotides: TGTGCCAGCAGTTTAGCGGGACCCTACGAGCAGTACTTC.

The genes are TRBV28 and TRBJ1-5, with 9 nucleotides matching TRBD1. The junction had 9 bases not matched to a gene; V was cut back by 6 bases and J by 3 bases. CDR1 and CDR2 from the germline V gene are MDHEN and SYDVKM. The CDR3 runs to 16 residues. The CDR3 loop reads CASSAPGQGFNQPQHF. The CDR3 region has the DNA TGTGCCAGCAGCGCCCCCGGACAGGGGTTCAATCAGCCCCAGCATTTT.

V usage is TRBV4-1 and J usage is TRBJ2-7, with unresolved D. This CDR3 is built from 13 residues. V was trimmed by 0 bases and J by 1 base, leaving 4 bases between them. CDR1 and CDR2 from the germline V gene are MGHRA and YSYEKL. CDR3 DNA: TGCGCCAGCAGCCAAGATAGATCCTACGAGCAGTACTTC. Protein sequence: CASSQDRSYEQYF.

The chain joins TRBV5-1 to TRBJ2-6; D ambiguous. V was pared by 0 bases and J by 0 bases, with 7 bases between. The CDR3 has 16 residues. Looked up from germline, CDR1 is SGHRS and CDR2 is YFSETQ. CDR3 residues: CASSLAGDSGANVLTF. CDR3 nucleotides: TGCGCCAGCAGCTTGGCCGGAGACTCTGGGGCCAACGTCCTGACTTTC.

This clone is labeled as large. This chain links TRBV2 with TRBJ1-2; D is unresolved. V was cut by 6 bases and J by 6 bases, with 11 bases left in between. This CDR3 spans 12 amino acids. Germline V lookup: CDR1 SNHLY, CDR2 FYNNEI. The CDR3 sequence is CASSAYFDGYTF. CDR3 coding DNA: TGTGCCAGCAGCGCTTATTTCGATGGCTACACCTTC.

Only a few counts were recorded for this clone. The chain employs TRBV5-8 and TRBJ1-2, with D unresolved. Per the germline V gene, CDR1 is SGHTS and CDR2 is YDEGEE. V was cut by 0 bases and J by 6 bases, with 9 bases left in between. The CDR3 covers 13 residues. The CDR3 nucleotides read TGTGCCAGCAGCTTGGGGGTCAGCGATGGCTACACCTTC. Its translation is CASSLGVSDGYTF.